This T cell receptor beta chain is from a study of CD8 T cells in ankylosing spondylitis. Points from the study as a whole: In ankylosing spondylitis blood, a motif of seven to nine highly homologous TCR beta variants appeared characteristic. Reports of some motif variants in reactive arthritis synovial fluid and blood predate this one. There was reportedly significant enrichment of clones that were disease-linked in matched ankylosing spondylitis synovial fluid.

Library preparation for TCR beta used quantitative 5'-RACE with molecular barcodes. TCRdb fed the 5' RACE reads into MiXCR, producing one record per CDR3 protein. In the table there are 24,000 or so distinct CDR3 sequences, 10% to 15% of which are singletons. The sample holds many counts of this clonotype. Its antigen is not known. The CDR3 extends over 16 amino acids. The junction had 3 bases not matched to a gene; V was cut back by 0 bases and J by 0 bases. The germline V gene has CDR1 SGHRS and CDR2 YFSETQ. V usage is TRBV5-1 and J usage is TRBJ1-5; the match to TRBD1 covers 7 bases. Sequenced sample: blood. The origin of this receptor is a male donor with ankylosing spondylitis or in good health (not recorded which). CDR3 bases: TGCGCCAGCAGCTTGGGACAGGGCGGTAGCAATCAGCCCCAGCATTTT. Translation: CASSLGQGGSNQPQHF.